This T cell receptor beta chain was sequenced in a study of cytomegalovirus exposure and HLA in healthy donors. The wider study: It was reported in a later analysis that the same platform had been used for the roughly 110 validation repertoires as for the roughly 670 first-cohort repertoires.

Libraries were prepared by immunoSEQ multiplex PCR; TCRdb keeps only in-frame clonotypes and omits some of them. The sample records 35,000 to 50,000 clones, 80% to 95% being singletons. CDR1 MNHEY and CDR2 SMNVEV come from the germline V gene (reference sequence). The CDR3 has 14 amino acids. V shed 3 bases and J shed 8 bases, with 13 bases lying between them. As for this clone: Its antigen is unidentified.

Findings and limits, study-wide: Across donors, most TCRs were seen rarely, yet some public ones were widespread. The tendency of first-cohort TCR clusters to co-occur in the roughly 130 validation repertoires emerged from a later analysis.

Sequencing used PBMCs. This TCR was sampled from a man aged 18 to 30 in good health and CMV-seronegative. The V call is TRBV27, the J call TRBJ1-4; D perhaps matches TRBD1 (5 bases). This CDR3 is CASSFLGAREKLFF. The CDR3, as DNA: TGTGCCAGCAGTTTCTTAGGGGCGAGGGAAAAACTGTTTTTT.